This is a list of T cell receptor beta chains from one sample in a study of vaccination and CD4 T cells after COVID-19. In TCRdb, the PCR reads were re-called with MiXCR into one record per CDR3 protein. This table holds thousands of distinct CDR3 sequences, more than 35% found once. No antigen has been identified for these receptors. Sequenced material: CD4+ T cells from blood, cultured in vitro. The source of these receptors is a human donor in good health. Both conserved end residues are part of each CDR3. A D gene is named only where the DNA matches it firmly. The size field is filled for only some rows; it gives once, few, many or a size class.

cdr3_aa: CASSTLQRTDTQYF
cdr3_nt: TGTGCCAGCAGTACTTTACAACGCACAGATACGCAGTATTTT
d_call: NA
clone_size: NA
v_call: TRBV27
j_call: TRBJ2-3

cdr3_aa: CASSFFIRDNSYEQYF
cdr3_nt: TGTGCCAGCAGTTTCTTTATCCGGGACAATTCCTACGAGCAGTACTTC
d_call: NA
clone_size: NA
v_call: TRBV6-2/TRBV6-3
j_call: TRBJ2-7

cdr3_aa: CSARDGSAPEQYF
cdr3_nt: TGCAGTGCTAGAGACGGGAGCGCCCCCGAGCAGTACTTC
d_call: NA
clone_size: NA
v_call: TRBV20-1
j_call: TRBJ2-7

cdr3_aa: CASSLGVGETQYF
cdr3_nt: TGTGCCAGCAGCCTGGGAGTGGGAGAGACCCAGTACTTC
d_call: NA
clone_size: NA
v_call: TRBV11-3
j_call: TRBJ2-5

cdr3_aa: CASGARWYEQYF
cdr3_nt: TGTGCCAGCGGGGCGCGGTGGTACGAGCAGTACTTC
d_call: NA
clone_size: few
v_call: TRBV6-1
j_call: TRBJ2-7

cdr3_aa: CASTPRAVTGELFF
cdr3_nt: TGTGCCAGTACCCCACGGGCGGTCACCGGGGAGCTGTTTTTT
d_call: NA
clone_size: few
v_call: TRBV19
j_call: TRBJ2-2

cdr3_aa: CATSRGGARYQETQYF
cdr3_nt: TGTGCCACCAGCAGAGGGGGGGCCAGGTACCAAGAGACCCAGTACTTC
d_call: NA
clone_size: few
v_call: TRBV15
j_call: TRBJ2-5

cdr3_aa: CASSTIPRGQGTINQPQHF
cdr3_nt: TGTGCCAGCAGCACAATCCCTAGGGGACAGGGGACGATCAATCAGCCCCAGCATTTT
d_call: TRBD1
clone_size: NA
v_call: TRBV28
j_call: TRBJ1-5

cdr3_aa: CASSFLGLALTGELFF
cdr3_nt: TGTGCCAGCAGCTTTTTGGGACTAGCGCTCACCGGGGAGCTGTTTTTT
d_call: TRBD2
clone_size: NA
v_call: TRBV7-9
j_call: TRBJ2-2

cdr3_aa: CASSAWGRGSGNTIYF
cdr3_nt: TGTGCCAGCAGCGCCTGGGGCAGGGGGTCTGGAAACACCATATATTTT
d_call: TRBD1
clone_size: medium-sized
v_call: TRBV7-9
j_call: TRBJ1-3

cdr3_aa: CASSPWNNEQFF
cdr3_nt: TGTGCCAGCAGCCCATGGAACAATGAGCAGTTCTTC
d_call: NA
clone_size: NA
v_call: TRBV7-6
j_call: TRBJ2-1

cdr3_aa: CASSKGVGETQYF
cdr3_nt: TGTGCCAGCAGCAAAGGGGTCGGGGAGACCCAGTACTTC
d_call: NA
clone_size: NA
v_call: TRBV21-1
j_call: TRBJ2-5

cdr3_aa: CASSFNAGGNQPQHF
cdr3_nt: TGTGCCAGCAGTTTCAATGCAGGGGGCAATCAGCCCCAGCATTTT
d_call: NA
clone_size: NA
v_call: TRBV27
j_call: TRBJ1-5

cdr3_aa: CATSSDLNTEAFF
cdr3_nt: TGTGCCACCAGTTCCGATTTGAACACTGAAGCTTTCTTT
d_call: NA
clone_size: NA
v_call: TRBV24-1
j_call: TRBJ1-1

cdr3_aa: CASVTWGDPQPQHF
cdr3_nt: TGTGCCAGTGTAACCTGGGGGGACCCTCAGCCCCAGCATTTT
d_call: NA
clone_size: few
v_call: TRBV28
j_call: TRBJ1-5

cdr3_aa: CASSLGQANSPLHF
cdr3_nt: TGTGCCAGCAGCTTGGGGCAGGCTAATTCACCCCTCCACTTT
d_call: NA
clone_size: NA
v_call: TRBV5-4
j_call: TRBJ1-6

cdr3_aa: CASSRGQGNIQYF
cdr3_nt: TGTGCCAGTTCCAGGGGGCAAGGAAACATTCAGTACTTC
d_call: TRBD1
clone_size: NA
v_call: TRBV19
j_call: TRBJ2-4

cdr3_aa: CASSRSGNSYNEQFF
cdr3_nt: TGTGCCAGCAGTAGGTCGGGTAACTCCTACAATGAGCAGTTCTTC
d_call: NA
clone_size: NA
v_call: TRBV6-5
j_call: TRBJ2-1

cdr3_aa: CASSPSPGLTKGYTF
cdr3_nt: TGTGCCAGTAGTCCGTCTCCGGGACTGACTAAAGGCTACACCTTC
d_call: NA
clone_size: NA
v_call: TRBV19
j_call: TRBJ1-2

cdr3_aa: CSAAYGTGNQPQHF
cdr3_nt: TGCAGTGCTGCCTACGGGACAGGCAATCAGCCCCAGCATTTT
d_call: TRBD1
clone_size: medium-sized
v_call: TRBV20-1
j_call: TRBJ1-5

cdr3_aa: CASSSKPNYGYTF
cdr3_nt: TGTGCCAGCAGTAGTAAACCGAACTATGGCTACACCTTC
d_call: NA
clone_size: NA
v_call: TRBV25-1
j_call: TRBJ1-2

cdr3_aa: CASSISAAEAFF
cdr3_nt: TGTGCCAGCAGTATATCAGCCGCTGAAGCTTTCTTT
d_call: NA
clone_size: NA
v_call: TRBV12-3/TRBV12-4
j_call: TRBJ1-1

cdr3_aa: CATSDFPPGNEQFF
cdr3_nt: TGTGCCACCAGTGATTTCCCCCCGGGGAATGAGCAGTTCTTC
d_call: NA
clone_size: few
v_call: TRBV24-1
j_call: TRBJ2-1

cdr3_aa: CASKFELLNTEAFF
cdr3_nt: TGTGCCAGCAAATTTGAACTTTTGAACACTGAAGCTTTCTTT
d_call: NA
clone_size: NA
v_call: TRBV2
j_call: TRBJ1-1

cdr3_aa: CASSQGGIRETQYF
cdr3_nt: TGTGCCAGCAGCCAAGGCGGGATCCGGGAGACCCAGTACTTC
d_call: NA
clone_size: NA
v_call: TRBV7-2
j_call: TRBJ2-5

cdr3_aa: CASSSTVGLAGVYEQYF
cdr3_nt: TGTGCCAGCAGCTCAACCGTGGGACTAGCGGGAGTCTACGAGCAGTACTTC
d_call: TRBD2
clone_size: NA
v_call: TRBV12-3/TRBV12-4
j_call: TRBJ2-7

cdr3_aa: CSASTGTGTNEQYF
cdr3_nt: TGCAGTGCTAGTACCGGGACAGGGACGAACGAGCAGTACTTC
d_call: TRBD1
clone_size: once
v_call: TRBV20-1
j_call: TRBJ2-7

cdr3_aa: CASSLSGSHMGGYTF
cdr3_nt: TGTGCCAGCAGCTTATCAGGGAGCCATATGGGTGGCTACACCTTC
d_call: NA
clone_size: NA
v_call: TRBV7-3
j_call: TRBJ1-2

cdr3_aa: CASSPGQVKNQPQHF
cdr3_nt: TGTGCCAGCAGTCCGGGACAGGTTAAGAATCAGCCCCAGCATTTT
d_call: TRBD1
clone_size: once
v_call: TRBV28
j_call: TRBJ1-5

cdr3_aa: CASSLGLSSYNEQFF
cdr3_nt: TGTGCCAGCAGCTTAGGACTAAGCTCCTACAATGAGCAGTTCTTC
d_call: NA
clone_size: NA
v_call: TRBV7-3
j_call: TRBJ2-1

cdr3_aa: CASSGGTWGEAFF
cdr3_nt: TGTGCCAGCAGCGGGGGGACATGGGGTGAAGCTTTCTTT
d_call: NA
clone_size: NA
v_call: TRBV5-5
j_call: TRBJ1-1

cdr3_aa: CASSTGLAGLFYEQYF
cdr3_nt: TGTGCCAGCAGCACCGGACTAGCGGGACTATTTTACGAGCAGTACTTC
d_call: TRBD2
clone_size: few
v_call: TRBV7-9
j_call: TRBJ2-7

cdr3_aa: CSANGLAGGLREQYF
cdr3_nt: TGCAGTGCTAATGGACTAGCGGGAGGACTCCGCGAGCAGTACTTC
d_call: TRBD2
clone_size: few
v_call: TRBV20-1
j_call: TRBJ2-7

cdr3_aa: CASSLSNQARLGEQYF
cdr3_nt: TGTGCCAGCAGCTTAAGTAACCAAGCGAGATTAGGCGAGCAGTACTTC
d_call: NA
clone_size: NA
v_call: TRBV7-8
j_call: TRBJ2-7

cdr3_aa: CASKPGGQGYTF
cdr3_nt: TGTGCCAGCAAACCTGGGGGTCAGGGCTACACCTTC
d_call: NA
clone_size: few
v_call: TRBV6-1
j_call: TRBJ1-2

cdr3_aa: CASSLYTGELFF
cdr3_nt: TGTGCCAGCAGCTTATACACCGGGGAGCTGTTTTTT
d_call: NA
clone_size: NA
v_call: TRBV7-9
j_call: TRBJ2-2

cdr3_aa: CASSPRASAGELFF
cdr3_nt: TGTGCCAGCAGTCCCAGGGCCTCCGCGGGGGAGCTGTTTTTT
d_call: NA
clone_size: few
v_call: TRBV7-2
j_call: TRBJ2-2

cdr3_aa: CASSKGRFGNSDEQYF
cdr3_nt: TGTGCCAGCAGCAAGGGCAGGTTCGGGAACTCCGACGAGCAGTACTTC
d_call: NA
clone_size: few
v_call: TRBV21-1
j_call: TRBJ2-7

cdr3_aa: CASSPQPTSGYEQYF
cdr3_nt: TGTGCCAGCAGCCCACAACCCACTAGCGGTTACGAGCAGTACTTC
d_call: TRBD2
clone_size: NA
v_call: TRBV7-2
j_call: TRBJ2-7

cdr3_aa: CASTRAAESYEQYF
cdr3_nt: TGTGCCAGCACAAGGGCGGCGGAGTCCTACGAGCAGTACTTC
d_call: NA
clone_size: few
v_call: TRBV6-1
j_call: TRBJ2-7

cdr3_aa: CASSSVDTQYF
cdr3_nt: TGTGCCAGCAGCTCCGTAGATACGCAGTATTTT
d_call: NA
clone_size: NA
v_call: TRBV5-4
j_call: TRBJ2-3

cdr3_aa: CSAREWAILSNEQFF
cdr3_nt: TGCAGTGCTAGAGAGTGGGCCATACTATCTAATGAGCAGTTCTTC
d_call: NA
clone_size: NA
v_call: TRBV20-1
j_call: TRBJ2-1

cdr3_aa: CSGRTSGYGWLF
cdr3_nt: TGCAGCGGCCGGACTAGCGGGTATGGTTGGCTCTTC
d_call: TRBD2
clone_size: NA
v_call: TRBV29-1
j_call: TRBJ2-1

cdr3_aa: CASKSQGIQYF
cdr3_nt: TGCGCCAGCAAGTCACAGGGCATTCAGTACTTC
d_call: NA
clone_size: NA
v_call: TRBV5-1
j_call: TRBJ2-4

cdr3_aa: CASSLFAQTEETQYF
cdr3_nt: TGTGCCAGCAGTTTATTCGCTCAGACAGAAGAGACCCAGTACTTC
d_call: NA
clone_size: few
v_call: TRBV28
j_call: TRBJ2-5

cdr3_aa: CASRTRTGANTEAFF
cdr3_nt: TGTGCCAGCAGGACTAGGACAGGGGCGAACACTGAAGCTTTCTTT
d_call: TRBD1
clone_size: NA
v_call: TRBV7-2
j_call: TRBJ1-1

cdr3_aa: CASSFSGRETDTQYF
cdr3_nt: TGTGCCAGCAGTTTCAGCGGGAGGGAGACAGATACGCAGTATTTT
d_call: TRBD2
clone_size: NA
v_call: TRBV27
j_call: TRBJ2-3

cdr3_aa: CASSTGETQYF
cdr3_nt: TGTGCCAGTAGTACCGGAGAGACCCAGTACTTC
d_call: NA
clone_size: NA
v_call: TRBV19
j_call: TRBJ2-5

cdr3_aa: CASSGGGRTDTQYF
cdr3_nt: TGTGCCAGCAGCGGGGGAGGGAGGACAGATACGCAGTATTTT
d_call: TRBD2
clone_size: NA
v_call: TRBV6-1
j_call: TRBJ2-3

cdr3_aa: CASSQTRQGAYNSPLHF
cdr3_nt: TGTGCCAGCAGCCAGACACGACAGGGTGCCTATAATTCACCCCTCCACTTT
d_call: TRBD1
clone_size: NA
v_call: TRBV14
j_call: TRBJ1-6

cdr3_aa: CASSQAPGLSSGNTIYF
cdr3_nt: TGCGCCAGCAGCCAGGCACCGGGACTGAGCTCTGGAAACACCATATATTTT
d_call: NA
clone_size: NA
v_call: TRBV4-3
j_call: TRBJ1-3

cdr3_aa: CSARDRKMFGEAFF
cdr3_nt: TGCAGTGCTAGAGATCGGAAGATGTTCGGTGAAGCTTTCTTT
d_call: NA
clone_size: NA
v_call: TRBV20-1
j_call: TRBJ1-1

cdr3_aa: CASSLGQGTYNEQFF
cdr3_nt: TGTGCCAGCAGCTTGGGACAGGGCACTTACAATGAGCAGTTCTTC
d_call: TRBD1
clone_size: few
v_call: TRBV7-6
j_call: TRBJ2-1

cdr3_aa: CASSPEGNEQFF
cdr3_nt: TGTGCTAGCAGCCCGGAGGGAAATGAGCAGTTCTTC
d_call: NA
clone_size: NA
v_call: TRBV7-6
j_call: TRBJ2-1

cdr3_aa: CASSPLAGGVTDTQYF
cdr3_nt: TGTGCCAGCAGCCCCCTCGCCGGGGGCGTAACAGATACGCAGTATTTT
d_call: NA
clone_size: NA
v_call: TRBV5-4
j_call: TRBJ2-3

cdr3_aa: CATSWASNQPQHF
cdr3_nt: TGTGCCACCAGTTGGGCCAGCAATCAGCCCCAGCATTTT
d_call: NA
clone_size: NA
v_call: TRBV15
j_call: TRBJ1-5

cdr3_aa: CASSESGNQPQHF
cdr3_nt: TGTGCCAGCAGTGAATCGGGGAATCAGCCCCAGCATTTT
d_call: NA
clone_size: medium-sized
v_call: TRBV25-1
j_call: TRBJ1-5

cdr3_aa: CASSWGERTEAFF
cdr3_nt: TGCGCCAGCAGCTGGGGGGAGAGGACTGAAGCTTTCTTT
d_call: NA
clone_size: NA
v_call: TRBV5-1
j_call: TRBJ1-1

cdr3_aa: CASSLREHLGSNQPQHF
cdr3_nt: TGTGCCAGCAGTTTGAGGGAGCATCTGGGGAGCAATCAGCCCCAGCATTTT
d_call: NA
clone_size: few
v_call: TRBV28
j_call: TRBJ1-5

cdr3_aa: CASSQDRGSNEKLFF
cdr3_nt: TGTGCCAGCAGCCAAGATCGTGGGAGCAATGAAAAACTGTTTTTT
d_call: NA
clone_size: NA
v_call: TRBV4-2
j_call: TRBJ1-4